This TCR beta chain stems from a study of T-cell reconstitution after alpha-beta-depleted transplantation in children. Study results and limitations: The study reportedly traced alpha-beta T cells about two months after transplant to several hundred expanded graft clones. Surviving thymic progenitors and recipient T cells were the source of high TCRbeta diversity at day 60 in some patients. At one year after transplant, newly produced T cells mostly accounted for T-cell counts and diversity.

Using unique molecular identifiers, the investigators prepared the TCRbeta library. In TCRdb, the PCR reads were re-called with MiXCR into one record per CDR3 protein. This table has 800,000 to 1,000,000 distinct CDR3 sequences, 25% to 30% appearing once. This clonotype was seen a handful of times. Antigen specificity is unknown. The V gene lost 0 bases and the J gene lost 5 bases, with 12 bases spanning the gap. This CDR3 has 14 amino acids. Germline loops: CDR1 SGHKS, CDR2 YYEKEE (reference sequence). The material sequenced was PBMCs, mostly from graft donor cells, taken 360 days after TCRalphabeta/CD19-depleted stem cell transplant. The receptor comes from a boy younger than two who had a stem cell transplant for SCID, so the T cells may come from the graft donor. This chain joins TRBV5-5 and TRBJ2-7, with a weak D call TRBD1 (6 bases). CDR3 DNA sequence: TGTGCCAGCAGCTTGGCAGGGGTTGACGACGAGCAGTACTTC. Translated, it gives CASSLAGVDDEQYF. Supplemented by reference TRBV5-5 and TRBJ2-7, the full variable domain reads DAGVTQSPTHLIKTRGQQVTLRCSPISGHKSVSWYQQVLGQGPQFIFQYYEKEERGRGNFPDRFSARQFPNYSSELNVNALLLGDSALYLCASSLAGVDDEQYFGPGTRLTVT.